The text below deals with one T cell receptor beta chain. The antigen is not known. The entry originates in a study of cytotoxic CD8 clonotypes in ibrutinib-treated CLL. Across the whole study: Partial response was seen in around 24 patients and complete response in 2; after median about 68 months, around 15 stayed remitted, 12 progressed. General study findings and limits: Few clonotypes were public, and these shrank or held steady under treatment.

CDR1 and CDR2 from the germline V gene are SGHRS and YFSETQ. The V segment lost 0 bases and the J segment 2 bases; nucleotides outside the gene matches: 4. The CDR3 contains 15 residues. Assay used: immunoSEQ multiplex PCR; TCRdb lists only in-frame clones, some missing. The sample consists of about 130,000 clones, roughly three quarters of them appearing once. With cryopreserved PBMCs as the source, roughly 1.8 micrograms of genomic DNA went to TCR beta libraries. This chain uses TRBV5-1 with TRBJ2-7, with 8 positions matching TRBD1. The clonotype was recovered from a human donor with chronic lymphocytic leukemia. Sequenced material: PBMCs, taken after 12 months of ibrutinib treatment. CDR3: CASSLAGTGAYEQYF. The CDR3 nucleotides are TGCGCCAGCAGCTTGGCCGGGACAGGAGCCTACGAGCAGTACTTC.